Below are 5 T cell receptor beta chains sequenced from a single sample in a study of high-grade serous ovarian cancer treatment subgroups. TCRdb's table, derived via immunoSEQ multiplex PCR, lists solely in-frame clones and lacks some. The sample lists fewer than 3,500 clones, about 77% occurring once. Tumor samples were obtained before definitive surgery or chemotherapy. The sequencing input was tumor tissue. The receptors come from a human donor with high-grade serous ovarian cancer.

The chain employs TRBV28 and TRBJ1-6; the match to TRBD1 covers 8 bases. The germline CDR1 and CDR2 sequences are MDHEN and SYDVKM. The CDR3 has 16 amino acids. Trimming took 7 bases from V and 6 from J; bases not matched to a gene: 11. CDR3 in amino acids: CASTSLPGQANSPLHF. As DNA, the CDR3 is TGTGCCAGCACCTCCCTCCCGGGACAGGCTAATTCACCCCTCCACTTT.

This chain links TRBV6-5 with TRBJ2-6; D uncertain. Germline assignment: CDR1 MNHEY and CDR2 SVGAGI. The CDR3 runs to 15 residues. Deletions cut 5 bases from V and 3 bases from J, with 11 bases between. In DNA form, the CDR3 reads TGTGCCAGCAGTCCCGAATTAGGTGGGGCCAACGTCCTGACTTTC. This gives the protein CASSPELGGANVLTF.

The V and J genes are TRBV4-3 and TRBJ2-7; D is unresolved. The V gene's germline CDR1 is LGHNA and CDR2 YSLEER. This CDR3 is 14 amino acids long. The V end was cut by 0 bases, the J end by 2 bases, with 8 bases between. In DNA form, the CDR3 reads TGCGCCAGCAGCCAAGAATATGCGGCCTACGAGCAGTACTTC. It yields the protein CASSQEYAAYEQYF.

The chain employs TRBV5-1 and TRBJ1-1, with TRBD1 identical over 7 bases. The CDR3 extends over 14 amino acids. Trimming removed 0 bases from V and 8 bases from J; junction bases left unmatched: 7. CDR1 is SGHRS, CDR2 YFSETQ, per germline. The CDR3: CASSLAGNRGEAFF. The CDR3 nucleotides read TGCGCCAGCAGCTTGGCCGGGAACAGGGGAGAAGCTTTCTTT.

In DNA, the CDR3 is TGTGCCAGCAGCTTGGTGGCTTCAGGGAGCTCCTACGAGCAGTACTTC. It specifies CASSLVASGSSYEQYF. This chain links TRBV5-4 with TRBJ2-7; D possibly uses TRBD1 or TRBD2 (5 bases each). V was shortened by 0 bases and J by 0 bases, with 13 bases between the two germline ends. Germline CDR1 is SGHNT and CDR2 is YYREEE (reference sequence). The CDR3 is 16 residues long.